A few counts support the clone carrying this TCR beta chain. Its matching antigen is unknown. A second PCR of about 7 to 11 cycles used a sample-barcoded 5' primer and a J-beta primer mix. One entry per CDR3 protein, called by TCRdb with MiXCR from the 5' RACE reads. The table lists 600,000 to 800,000 distinct CDR3 sequences, around 21% of them singletons. This record comes from a study of blood T cells in healthy people across ages. Points from the study as a whole: Significant beta diversity loss was already apparent by age approximately 42, declining roughly linearly.

With 4 bases clipped from V and 9 bases from J, the junction kept 5 bases outside the gene matches. The CDR3 contains 15 residues. Approximately 9.1 milliliters was the volume of peripheral blood drawn from each donor. This receptor was obtained from a man between 65 and 85 years old in good health. Sequencing was performed on blood. This chain joins TRBV12-3 or TRBV12-4 and TRBJ2-1; the match to TRBD2 covers 14 bases. CDR3 residues: CASSSTSGREGEQFF. CDR3 nucleotides: TGTGCCAGCAGTTCGACTAGCGGGAGGGAGGGTGAGCAGTTCTTC.